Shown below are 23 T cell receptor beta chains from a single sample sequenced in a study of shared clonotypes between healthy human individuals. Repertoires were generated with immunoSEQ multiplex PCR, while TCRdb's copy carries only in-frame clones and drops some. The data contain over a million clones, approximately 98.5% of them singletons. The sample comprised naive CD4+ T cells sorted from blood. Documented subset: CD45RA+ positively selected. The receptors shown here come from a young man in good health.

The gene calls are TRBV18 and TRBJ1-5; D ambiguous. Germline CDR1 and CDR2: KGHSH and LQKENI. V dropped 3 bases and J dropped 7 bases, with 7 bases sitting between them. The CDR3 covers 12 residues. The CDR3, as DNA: TGTGCCAGCTCACCGGACGAACAGCCCCAGCATTTT. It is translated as CASSPDEQPQHF.

CDR3 sequence reads: CASSHHSGQVQPQHF. CDR3 sequence (DNA): TGTGCCAGCAGCCACCACAGCGGACAGGTCCAGCCCCAGCATTTT. The chain employs TRBV28 and TRBJ1-5; 7 bases match TRBD1. The length of the CDR3 is 15 residues. CDR1 MDHEN and CDR2 SYDVKM come from the germline V gene. J gave up 7 bases and V 6 bases, and 12 bases lay outside the gene matches.

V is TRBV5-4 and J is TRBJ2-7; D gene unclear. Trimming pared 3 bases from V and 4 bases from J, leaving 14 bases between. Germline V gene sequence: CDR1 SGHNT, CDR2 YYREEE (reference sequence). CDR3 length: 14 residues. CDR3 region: CASSSVDGPYEQYF. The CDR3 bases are TGTGCCAGCAGCTCCGTGGACGGACCGTACGAGCAGTACTTC.

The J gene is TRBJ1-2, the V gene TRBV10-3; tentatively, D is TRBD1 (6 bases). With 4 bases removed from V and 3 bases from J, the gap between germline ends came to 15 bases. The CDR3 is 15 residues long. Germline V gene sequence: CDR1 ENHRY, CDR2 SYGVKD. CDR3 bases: TGTGCCATCAGTGCTATTACAGGGACCGACTATGGCTACACCTTC. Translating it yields CAISAITGTDYGYTF.

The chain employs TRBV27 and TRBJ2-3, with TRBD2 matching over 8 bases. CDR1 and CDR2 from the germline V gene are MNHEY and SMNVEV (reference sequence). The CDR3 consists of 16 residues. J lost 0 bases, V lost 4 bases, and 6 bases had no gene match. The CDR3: CASSSPSGRSTDTQYF. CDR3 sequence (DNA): TGTGCCAGCAGTTCACCTAGCGGGCGGAGCACAGATACGCAGTATTTT.

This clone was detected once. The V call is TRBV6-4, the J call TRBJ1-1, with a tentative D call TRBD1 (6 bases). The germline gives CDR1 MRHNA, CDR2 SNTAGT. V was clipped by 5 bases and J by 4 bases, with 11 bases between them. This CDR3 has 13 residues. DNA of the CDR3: TGTGCCAGCAGTCCGGACAGACTCACTGAAGCTTTCTTT. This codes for CASSPDRLTEAFF.

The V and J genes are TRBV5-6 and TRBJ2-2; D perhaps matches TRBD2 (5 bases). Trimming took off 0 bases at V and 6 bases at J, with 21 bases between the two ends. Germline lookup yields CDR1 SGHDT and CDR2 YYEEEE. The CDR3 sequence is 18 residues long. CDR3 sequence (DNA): TGTGCCAGCAGCTTGGTATCCGAGGGAGTTCTCTTCCCCGGGGAGCTGTTTTTT. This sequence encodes CASSLVSEGVLFPGELFF.

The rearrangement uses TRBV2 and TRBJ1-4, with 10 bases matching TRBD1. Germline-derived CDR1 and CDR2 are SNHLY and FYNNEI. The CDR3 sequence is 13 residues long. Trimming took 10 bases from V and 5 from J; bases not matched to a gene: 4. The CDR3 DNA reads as TGTGCCACCGGGACAGGGGAGAATGAAAAACTGTTTTTT. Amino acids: CATGTGENEKLFF.

CDR3 bases: TGCAGCGTTGATTCAGTTAAAGAGACCCAGTACTTC. Translation: CSVDSVKETQYF. The chain employs TRBV29-1 and TRBJ2-5, with D unresolved. V was clipped by 3 bases and J by 3 bases, with 8 bases between them. From germline, CDR1 is SQVTM and CDR2 ANQGSEA. The CDR3 spans 12 residues.

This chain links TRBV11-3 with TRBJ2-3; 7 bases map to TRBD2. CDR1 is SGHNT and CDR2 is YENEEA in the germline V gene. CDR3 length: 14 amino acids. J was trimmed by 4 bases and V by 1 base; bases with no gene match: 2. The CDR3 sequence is CASSLGGGADTQYF. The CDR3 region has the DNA TGTGCCAGCAGCTTAGGGGGAGGGGCAGATACGCAGTATTTT. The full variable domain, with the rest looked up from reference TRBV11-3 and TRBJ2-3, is EAGVVQSPRYKIIEKKQPVAFWCNPISGHNTLYWYLQNLGQGPELLIRYENEEAVDDSQLPKDRFSAERLKGVDSTLKIQPAELGDSAVYLCASSLGGGADTQYFGPGTRLTVL.

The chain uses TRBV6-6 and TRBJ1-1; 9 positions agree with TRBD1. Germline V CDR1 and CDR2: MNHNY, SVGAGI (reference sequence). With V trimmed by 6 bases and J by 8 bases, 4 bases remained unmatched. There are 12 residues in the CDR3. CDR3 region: CASSRTGEEAFF. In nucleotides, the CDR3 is TGTGCCAGCAGCCGGACAGGGGAAGAAGCTTTCTTT.

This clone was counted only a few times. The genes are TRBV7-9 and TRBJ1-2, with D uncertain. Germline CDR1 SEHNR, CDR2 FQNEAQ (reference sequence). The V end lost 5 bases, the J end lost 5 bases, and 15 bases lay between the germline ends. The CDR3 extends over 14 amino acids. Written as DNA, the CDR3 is TGTGCCAGCAGCGGTTTGGTATATACTTATGGCTACACCTTC. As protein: CASSGLVYTYGYTF.

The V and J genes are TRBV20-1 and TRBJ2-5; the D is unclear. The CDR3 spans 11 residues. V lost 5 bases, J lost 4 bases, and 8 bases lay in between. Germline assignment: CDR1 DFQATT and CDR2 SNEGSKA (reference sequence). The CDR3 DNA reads TGCAGTGCTCTGTTTTTAGAGACCCAGTACTTC. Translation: CSALFLETQYF.

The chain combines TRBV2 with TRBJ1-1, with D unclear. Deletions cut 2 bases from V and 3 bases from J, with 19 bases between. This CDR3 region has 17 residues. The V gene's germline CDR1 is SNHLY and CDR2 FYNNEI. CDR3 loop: CASSEFGTMTVDTEAFF. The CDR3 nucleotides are TGTGCCAGCAGTGAATTCGGTACCATGACGGTGGACACTGAAGCTTTCTTT.

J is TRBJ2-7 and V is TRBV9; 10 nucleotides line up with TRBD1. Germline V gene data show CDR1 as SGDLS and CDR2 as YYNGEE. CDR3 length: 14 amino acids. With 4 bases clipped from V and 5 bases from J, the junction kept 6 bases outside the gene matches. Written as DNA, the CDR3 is TGTGCCAGCAGCTATACCGGGACAGGGGACGAGCAGTACTTC. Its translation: CASSYTGTGDEQYF. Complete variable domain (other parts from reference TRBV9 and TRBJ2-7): DSGVTQTPKHLITATGQRVTLRCSPRSGDLSVYWYQQSLDQGLQFLIQYYNGEERAKGNILERFSAQQFPDLHSELNLSSLELGDSALYFCASSYTGTGDEQYFGPGTRLTVT.

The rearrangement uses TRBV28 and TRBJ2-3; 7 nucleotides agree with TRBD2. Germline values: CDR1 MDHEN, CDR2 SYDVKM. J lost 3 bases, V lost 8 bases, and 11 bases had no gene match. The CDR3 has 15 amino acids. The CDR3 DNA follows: TGTGCCAGCGGGGAAGGCGGGAGTAGTACAGATACGCAGTATTTT. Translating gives CASGEGGSSTDTQYF.

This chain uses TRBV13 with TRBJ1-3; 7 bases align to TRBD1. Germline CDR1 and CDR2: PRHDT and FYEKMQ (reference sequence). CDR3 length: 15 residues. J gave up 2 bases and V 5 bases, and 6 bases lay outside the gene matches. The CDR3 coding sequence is TGTGCCAGCAGCCCTGACAGGGTCCCTGGAAACACCATATATTTT. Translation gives CASSPDRVPGNTIYF.

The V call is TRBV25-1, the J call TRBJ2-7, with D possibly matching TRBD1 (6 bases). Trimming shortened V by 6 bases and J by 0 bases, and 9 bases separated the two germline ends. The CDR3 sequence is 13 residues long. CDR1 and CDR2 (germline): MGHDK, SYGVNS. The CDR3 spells CASSRGSSYEQYF. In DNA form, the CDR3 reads TGTGCCAGCAGCAGGGGCTCCTCCTACGAGCAGTACTTC.

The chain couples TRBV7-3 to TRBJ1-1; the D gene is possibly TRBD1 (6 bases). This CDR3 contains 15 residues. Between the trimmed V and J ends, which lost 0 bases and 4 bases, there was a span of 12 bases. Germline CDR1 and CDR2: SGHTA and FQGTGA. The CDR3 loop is CASSLTGGLVTEAFF. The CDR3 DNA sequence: TGTGCCAGCAGCTTAACGGGGGGGCTGGTCACTGAAGCTTTCTTT.

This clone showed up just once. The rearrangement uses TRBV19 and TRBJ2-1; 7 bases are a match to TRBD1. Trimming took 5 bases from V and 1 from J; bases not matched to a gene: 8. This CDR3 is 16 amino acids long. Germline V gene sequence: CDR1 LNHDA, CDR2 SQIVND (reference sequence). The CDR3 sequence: CASSVGTVGSYNEQFF. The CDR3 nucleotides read TGTGCCAGTAGTGTAGGGACAGTGGGTTCCTACAATGAGCAGTTCTTC. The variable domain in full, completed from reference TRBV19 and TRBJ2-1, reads DGGITQSPKYLFRKEGQNVTLSCEQNLNHDAMYWYRQDPGQGLRLIYYSQIVNDFQKGDIAEGYSVSREKKESFPLTVTSAQKNPTAFYLCASSVGTVGSYNEQFFGPGTRLTVL.

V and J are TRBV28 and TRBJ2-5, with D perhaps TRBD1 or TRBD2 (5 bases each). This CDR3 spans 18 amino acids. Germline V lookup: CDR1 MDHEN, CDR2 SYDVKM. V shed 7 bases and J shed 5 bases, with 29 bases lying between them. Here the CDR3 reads CASTPFPRDARRRETQYF. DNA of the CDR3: TGTGCCAGCACCCCGTTCCCTCGGGACGCCAGAAGGAGGGAGACCCAGTACTTC.

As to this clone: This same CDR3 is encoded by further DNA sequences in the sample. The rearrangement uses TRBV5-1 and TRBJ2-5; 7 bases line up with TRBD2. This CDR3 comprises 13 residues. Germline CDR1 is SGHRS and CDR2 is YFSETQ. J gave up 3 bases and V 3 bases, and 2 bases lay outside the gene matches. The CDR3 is CASSSSGEETQYF. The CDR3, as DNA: TGCGCCAGCAGCTCGAGCGGGGAAGAGACCCAGTACTTC.

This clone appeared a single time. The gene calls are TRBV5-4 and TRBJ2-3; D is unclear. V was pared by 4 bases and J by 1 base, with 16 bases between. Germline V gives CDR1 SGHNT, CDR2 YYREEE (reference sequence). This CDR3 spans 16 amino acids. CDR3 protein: CASSPRIPAGTDTQYF. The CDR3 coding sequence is TGTGCCAGCAGCCCGAGGATCCCGGCGGGCACAGATACGCAGTATTTT.